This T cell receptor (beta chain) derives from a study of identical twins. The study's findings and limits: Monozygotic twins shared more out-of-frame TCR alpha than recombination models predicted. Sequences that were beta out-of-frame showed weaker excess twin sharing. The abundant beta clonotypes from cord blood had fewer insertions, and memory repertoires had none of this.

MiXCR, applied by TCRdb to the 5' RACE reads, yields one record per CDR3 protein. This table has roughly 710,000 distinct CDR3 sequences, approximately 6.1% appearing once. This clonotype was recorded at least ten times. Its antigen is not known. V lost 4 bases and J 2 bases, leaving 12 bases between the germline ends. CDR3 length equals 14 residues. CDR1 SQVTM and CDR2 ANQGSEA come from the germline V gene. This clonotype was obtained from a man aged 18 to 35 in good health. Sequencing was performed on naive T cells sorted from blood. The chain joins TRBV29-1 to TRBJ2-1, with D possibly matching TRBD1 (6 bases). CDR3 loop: CSVAGVLAYNEQFF. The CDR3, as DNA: TGCAGCGTTGCAGGGGTCCTAGCCTACAATGAGCAGTTCTTC.